This TCR beta chain is drawn from a study of CD8 T cells in Susac syndrome. Reverse transcription of about 0.5 to 1 ug RNA was performed with random hexamers. The TCR beta CDR3 was amplified by immunoSEQ multiplex PCR across 54 Vbeta, 13 Jbeta. In TCRdb, the immunoSEQ multiplex PCR reads were re-called with MiXCR into one record per CDR3 protein. In the table there are about 70,000 distinct CDR3 sequences, under 96% of which are singletons. Sequencing of TCR beta covered CD8+ and CD4+ T cells obtained from blood. Patients with stable or active relapsing-remitting disease, all of them treatment-naive, made up the multiple sclerosis controls. The CD8+ and CD4+ T cells were isolated magnetically using a negative isolation approach, whereas the TEMRA cells were enriched by FACS. Germline assignment: CDR1 SGHAT and CDR2 FQNNGV. The V and J ends lost 2 bases and 0 bases respectively, with 14 bases between them. The CDR3 covers 16 residues.

This clonotype was sampled from a human donor with multiple sclerosis. Material for sequencing was CD4+ T cells from PBMCs. The rearrangement links TRBV11-2 to TRBJ2-7, with D possibly TRBD1 on 5 matching bases. The CDR3 DNA sequence: TGTGCCAGCAGCTTATACCCAGGGTTCGGCTCCTACGAGCAGTACTTC. Translation gives CASSLYPGFGSYEQYF.